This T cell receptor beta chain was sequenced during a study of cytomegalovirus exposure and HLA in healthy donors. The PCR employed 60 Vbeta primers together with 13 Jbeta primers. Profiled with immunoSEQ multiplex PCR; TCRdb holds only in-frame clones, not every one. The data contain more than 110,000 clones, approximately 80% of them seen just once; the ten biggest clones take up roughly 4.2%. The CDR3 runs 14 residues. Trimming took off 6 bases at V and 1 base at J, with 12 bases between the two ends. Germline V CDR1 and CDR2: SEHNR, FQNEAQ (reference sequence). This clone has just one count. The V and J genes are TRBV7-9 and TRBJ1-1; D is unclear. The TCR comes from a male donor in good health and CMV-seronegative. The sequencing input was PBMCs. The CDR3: CASSVAVENTEAFF. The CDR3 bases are TGTGCCAGCAGTGTGGCAGTCGAGAACACTGAAGCTTTCTTT.